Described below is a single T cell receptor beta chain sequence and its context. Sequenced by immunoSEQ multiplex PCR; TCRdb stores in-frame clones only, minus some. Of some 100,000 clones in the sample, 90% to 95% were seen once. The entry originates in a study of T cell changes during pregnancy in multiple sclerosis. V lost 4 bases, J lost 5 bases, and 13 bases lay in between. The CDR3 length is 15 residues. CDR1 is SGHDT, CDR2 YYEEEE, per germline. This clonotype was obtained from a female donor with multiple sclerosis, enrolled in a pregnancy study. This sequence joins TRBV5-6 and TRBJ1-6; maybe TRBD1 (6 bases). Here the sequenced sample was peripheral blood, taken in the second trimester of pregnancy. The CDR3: CASSPTWTDNSPLHF. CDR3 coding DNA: TGTGCCAGCAGCCCGACTTGGACAGATAATTCACCCCTCCACTTT.